A single sample gave rise to the 10 T cell receptor beta chains below, sequenced in a study of T cell responses to AZD1222 COVID-19 vaccine. Clones were sequenced by immunoSEQ multiplex PCR, and TCRdb holds only the in-frame ones, with some missing. The sample yields approximately 74,000 clones, more than 80% seen once. Sequenced material: peripheral blood, taken on day 0 of AZD1222 vaccination. The receptors derive from an adult in good health.

The CDR3 DNA follows: TGTGCCATCTCCCGACAGGGAGGGACTGAAGCTTTCTTT. Translation gives CAISRQGGTEAFF. The chain uses TRBV3-1 (or the pseudogene TRBV3-2) and TRBJ1-1, with TRBD1 matching over 7 bases. The CDR3 has 13 amino acids. V shed 10 bases, J shed 5 bases, and the junction held 10 bases outside the gene matches. CDR1 is LGHDT and CDR2 is YNNKEL in the germline V gene (reference sequence).

The CDR3: CASSLDGVTGELFF. CDR3 sequence (DNA): TGTGCCAGCAGCTTAGACGGGGTCACCGGGGAGCTGTTTTTT. V usage is TRBV7-9 and J usage is TRBJ2-2; D perhaps matches TRBD2 (5 bases). V was trimmed by 1 base and J by 4 bases, leaving 7 bases between them. CDR3 size: 14 residues. Germline V gene data show CDR1 as SEHNR and CDR2 as FQNEAQ (reference sequence).

The gene calls are TRBV5-1 and TRBJ1-4, with TRBD1 matching 7 bases. V trimming: 0 bases; J trimming: 7 bases; junction bases outside the gene matches: 9. Germline loops: CDR1 SGHRS, CDR2 YFSETQ. The CDR3 is 16 residues long. CDR3 sequence: CASSLALAGGREKLFF. The CDR3 DNA sequence: TGCGCCAGCAGCTTGGCCCTGGCAGGGGGACGTGAAAAACTGTTTTTT.

This clone appeared a single time. The chain joins TRBV27 to TRBJ2-7; 8 nucleotides line up with TRBD1. V lost 6 bases to trimming and J lost 2 bases; unmatched junction nucleotides: 3. Germline V gene data show CDR1 as MNHEY and CDR2 as SMNVEV (reference sequence). This CDR3 has 13 amino acids. CDR3 loop: CASSLTGAYEQYF. CDR3 sequence (DNA): TGTGCCAGCAGCCTGACAGGGGCCTACGAGCAGTACTTC.

The V and J genes are TRBV28 and TRBJ2-7, with unresolved D. Per germline, CDR1 MDHEN and CDR2 SYDVKM. Trimming left V 5 bases short and J 0 bases short, with 14 bases between. The CDR3 runs to 15 residues. The CDR3, as DNA: TGTGCCAGCAGTATCATAAAGGGTGCCTCCTACGAGCAGTACTTC. This translates into CASSIIKGASYEQYF.

Turning to this clone: Other DNA sequences from this sample encode an identical CDR3 as well. The chain employs TRBV3-1 (or the pseudogene TRBV3-2) and TRBJ2-7; no definite D call. Germline V gives CDR1 LGHDT, CDR2 YNNKEL (reference sequence). The germline V and J ends were trimmed by 1 base and 0 bases, with 1 base remaining between them. This CDR3 comprises 12 residues. The chain's CDR3 is CASSQVSYEQYF. As DNA, the CDR3 is TGTGCCAGCAGCCAAGTCTCCTACGAGCAGTACTTC.

The chain is built from TRBV30 and TRBJ2-2, with TRBD2 matching over 14 bases. Per germline, CDR1 GTSNPN and CDR2 SVGIG (reference sequence). The CDR3 has 16 amino acids. Trimming removed 1 base from V and 6 bases from J; junction bases left unmatched: 4. The CDR3, as DNA: TGTGCCTGGAGTGCCCCGACTAGCGGGAGGGCCGGGGAGCTGTTTTTT. It encodes CAWSAPTSGRAGELFF.

This rearrangement joins TRBV19 to TRBJ2-2; 10 nucleotides match TRBD1. Germline V gene sequence: CDR1 LNHDA, CDR2 SQIVND (reference sequence). The V segment lost 8 bases and the J segment 5 bases; nucleotides outside the gene matches: 8. CDR3 length: 15 residues. CDR3 coding DNA: TGTGCCAGTGAGTTGGGACAGGGGTGGACCGGGGAGCTGTTTTTT. Amino acid sequence: CASELGQGWTGELFF.

This rearrangement joins TRBV7-9 to TRBJ1-2; D not resolved. Trimming shortened V by 5 bases and J by 0 bases, and 4 bases separated the two germline ends. The CDR3 length is 12 residues. Germline lookup yields CDR1 SEHNR and CDR2 FQNEAQ (reference sequence). In DNA form, the CDR3 reads TGTGCCAGCAGCCCTGCTAACTATGGCTACACCTTC. This gives the protein CASSPANYGYTF.

The gene calls are TRBV3-1 (or the pseudogene TRBV3-2) and TRBJ2-2; a possible D gene is TRBD2 (5 bases). V was shortened by 2 bases and J by 4 bases, with 17 bases between the two germline ends. Germline V gives CDR1 LGHDT, CDR2 YNNKEL (reference sequence). The CDR3 consists of 17 residues. As DNA, the CDR3 is TGTGCCAGCAGCCAATTAATGAAGCGGATAGCCACCGGGGAGCTGTTTTTT. Its translation: CASSQLMKRIATGELFF.